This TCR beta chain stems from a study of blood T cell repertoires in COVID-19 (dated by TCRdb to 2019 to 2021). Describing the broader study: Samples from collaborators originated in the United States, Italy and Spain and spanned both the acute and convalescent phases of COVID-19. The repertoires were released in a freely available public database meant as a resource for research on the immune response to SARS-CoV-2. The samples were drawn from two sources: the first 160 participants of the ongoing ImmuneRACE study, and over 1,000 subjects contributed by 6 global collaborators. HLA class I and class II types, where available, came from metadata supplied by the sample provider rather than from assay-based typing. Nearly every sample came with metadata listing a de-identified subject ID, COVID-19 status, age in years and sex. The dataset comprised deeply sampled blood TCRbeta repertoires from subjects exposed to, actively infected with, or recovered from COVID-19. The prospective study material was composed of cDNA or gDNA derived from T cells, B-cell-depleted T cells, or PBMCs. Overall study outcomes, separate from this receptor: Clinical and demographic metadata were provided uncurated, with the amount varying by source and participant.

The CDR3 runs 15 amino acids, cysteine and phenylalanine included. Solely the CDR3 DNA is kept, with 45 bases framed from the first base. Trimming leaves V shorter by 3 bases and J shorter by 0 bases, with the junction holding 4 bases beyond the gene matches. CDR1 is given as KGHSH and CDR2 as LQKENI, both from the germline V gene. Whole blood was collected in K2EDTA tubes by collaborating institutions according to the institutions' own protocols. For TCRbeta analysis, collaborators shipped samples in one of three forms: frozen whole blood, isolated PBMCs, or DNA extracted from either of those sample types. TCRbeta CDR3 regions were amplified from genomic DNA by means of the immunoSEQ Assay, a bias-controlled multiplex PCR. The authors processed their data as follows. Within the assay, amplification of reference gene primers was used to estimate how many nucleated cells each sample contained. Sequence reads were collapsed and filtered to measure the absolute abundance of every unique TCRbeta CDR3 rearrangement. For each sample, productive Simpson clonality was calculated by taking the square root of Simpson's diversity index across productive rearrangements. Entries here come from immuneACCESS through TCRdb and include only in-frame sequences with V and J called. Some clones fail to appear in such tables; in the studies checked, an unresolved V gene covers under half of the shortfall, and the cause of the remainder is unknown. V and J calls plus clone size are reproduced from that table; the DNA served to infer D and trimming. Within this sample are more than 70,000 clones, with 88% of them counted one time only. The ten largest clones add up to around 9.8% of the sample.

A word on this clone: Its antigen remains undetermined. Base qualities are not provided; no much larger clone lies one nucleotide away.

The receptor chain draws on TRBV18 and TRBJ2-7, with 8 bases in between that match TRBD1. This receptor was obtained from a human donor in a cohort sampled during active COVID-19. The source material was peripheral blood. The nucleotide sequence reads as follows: TGTGCCAGCTCACCGACAGGGGCAAGCTCCTACGAGCAGTACTTC. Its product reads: CASSPTGASSYEQYF.